The 28 T cell receptor beta chains below come from one sample, sequenced in a study of control samples from healthy donors and cancer patients. Measured with immunoSEQ multiplex PCR; TCRdb has only the in-frame clones, and not every one. This repertoire shows 20,000 or so clones, approximately 89% found once; its top ten account for 35% to 40%. The sequenced sample consisted of PBMCs. The receptors here all came from a man between 60 and 75 years old with head and neck cancer.

This clone was recorded a few times. The rearrangement joins TRBV28 to TRBJ2-3; 10 positions agree with TRBD1. J gave up 4 bases and V 5 bases, and 3 bases lay outside the gene matches. CDR1 is MDHEN and CDR2 is SYDVKM in the germline V gene. This CDR3 is built from 14 residues. CDR3 region: CASSLGTGADTQYF. Written as DNA, the CDR3 is TGTGCCAGCAGTCTCGGGACAGGGGCAGATACGCAGTATTTT.

The chain is built from TRBV12-3 or TRBV12-4 and TRBJ2-1; D is unresolved. This CDR3 is 11 amino acids long. The V gene lost 5 bases and the J gene lost 8 bases, with 7 bases spanning the gap. CDR3 DNA sequence: TGTGCCAGCAGTCTCCTATATGAGCAGTTCTTC. The encoded protein is CASSLLYEQFF.

Here the CDR3 DNA reads TGTGCCAGTTCCTCCTTCCCCGACAGGGCGAACACTGAAGCTTTCTTT. Translating gives CASSSFPDRANTEAFF. This chain joins TRBV19 and TRBJ1-1, with 7 bases aligning to TRBD1. The germline gives CDR1 LNHDA, CDR2 SQIVND (reference sequence). This CDR3 comprises 16 residues. V dropped 8 bases and J dropped 1; count of bases not matched to a gene: 13.

The J gene is TRBJ1-2, the V gene TRBV6-5; D unresolved. This CDR3 is 15 amino acids long. The germline V and J ends were trimmed by 0 bases and 3 bases, with 11 bases remaining between them. Germline assignment: CDR1 MNHEY and CDR2 SVGAGI. The CDR3 DNA reads TGTGCCAGCAGTTACTCAGACTACGGGGACTATGGCTACACCTTC. This sequence encodes CASSYSDYGDYGYTF.

This clone was found once. This chain uses TRBV5-1 with TRBJ2-5; TRBD2 aligns across 9 bases. V trimming: 4 bases; J trimming: 4 bases; junction bases outside the gene matches: 14. There are 17 residues in the CDR3. Germline CDR1 SGHRS, CDR2 YFSETQ. CDR3 bases: TGCGCCAGCAGCGCCTCGTACTCTGCGGGAGGGGGAGAGACCCAGTACTTC. It codes for CASSASYSAGGGETQYF.

V usage is TRBV6-5 and J usage is TRBJ1-6; tentative D call: TRBD1 (6 bases). V was cut by 4 bases and J by 7 bases, with 14 bases left in between. This CDR3 has 15 residues. Germline loops: CDR1 MNHEY, CDR2 SVGAGI. The CDR3 here is CASSFSDSPNSPLHF. The CDR3 DNA sequence: TGTGCCAGCAGTTTTTCGGACAGCCCAAATTCACCCCTCCACTTT.

The chain joins TRBV27 to TRBJ2-7; D is unresolved. Per germline, CDR1 MNHEY and CDR2 SMNVEV (reference sequence). This CDR3 has 13 residues. With 3 bases removed from V and 1 base from J, the gap between germline ends came to 7 bases. The CDR3 protein is CASSFRLSYEQYF. The CDR3 region has the DNA TGTGCCAGCAGTTTCAGACTTTCCTACGAGCAGTACTTC.

This clone was found once. This chain joins TRBV13 and TRBJ2-3, with a possible D match to TRBD2 (6 bases). V dropped 2 bases and J dropped 6 bases, with 18 bases sitting between them. Germline CDR1 is PRHDT and CDR2 is FYEKMQ (reference sequence). CDR3 length equals 16 residues. Written as DNA, the CDR3 is TGTGCCAGCAGCTTAACCGGGGAGGCCGTTAGCGATACGCAGTATTTT. Translation gives CASSLTGEAVSDTQYF.

This clone was counted only a few times. The chain combines TRBV5-1 with TRBJ2-2; D may be TRBD1 (6 bases). This CDR3 has 15 residues. V shed 3 bases and J shed 4 bases, with 13 bases lying between them. Per the germline V gene, CDR1 is SGHRS and CDR2 is YFSETQ. The DNA of the CDR3 is TGCGCCAGCAGCTCCGGACAGTACGGCACCGGGGAGCTGTTTTTT. Protein: CASSSGQYGTGELFF.

This chain links TRBV4-2 with TRBJ1-6; possibly TRBD1 for D (6 bases). The ends were cut back, 9 bases at V and 0 bases at J, with 18 bases in the middle. CDR1 and CDR2 from the germline V gene are LGHNA and YNFKEQ. The CDR3 has 17 amino acids. CDR3 in amino acids: CASRDNSKSSYNSPLHF. The CDR3 region has the DNA TGTGCCAGTCGGGACAACAGTAAGAGCTCCTATAATTCACCCCTCCACTTT.

J is TRBJ1-1 and V is TRBV13, with 10 positions matching TRBD1. The CDR3 has 14 residues. V lost 3 bases to trimming and J lost 5 bases; unmatched junction nucleotides: 3. In germline, CDR1 is PRHDT, CDR2 FYEKMQ (reference sequence). The CDR3, as DNA: TGTGCCAGCAGCTTCCTGGGACAGGGGACTGAAGCTTTCTTT. Its protein is CASSFLGQGTEAFF.

In this sample, this clone turned up a few times. The J gene is TRBJ2-1, the V gene TRBV9, with a weak D call TRBD1 (6 bases). The V and J ends lost 2 bases and 2 bases respectively, with 14 bases between them. Germline CDR1 reads SGDLS; CDR2 reads YYNGEE. The CDR3 runs 16 residues. Here the CDR3 DNA reads TGTGCCAGCAGCGTCCTCCCGGGACATACCTACAATGAGCAGTTCTTC. This gives the protein CASSVLPGHTYNEQFF. Based on the CDR3 plus reference TRBV9 and TRBJ2-1, the full variable domain is DSGVTQTPKHLITATGQRVTLRCSPRSGDLSVYWYQQSLDQGLQFLIQYYNGEERAKGNILERFSAQQFPDLHSELNLSSLELGDSALYFCASSVLPGHTYNEQFFGPGTRLTVL.

The chain couples TRBV9 to TRBJ1-6, with D unresolved. Germline CDR1 is SGDLS and CDR2 is YYNGEE. The CDR3 is made up of 16 amino acids. Trimming took off 1 base at V and 10 bases at J, with 18 bases between the two ends. The CDR3 region is CASSVSPGQEPSPLHF. The CDR3 coding sequence is TGTGCCAGCAGCGTAAGCCCTGGGCAGGAGCCCTCACCCCTCCACTTT.

The V and J genes are TRBV6-5 and TRBJ1-4; TRBD1 is a possible D gene (6 bases). The CDR3 is 14 residues long. In germline, CDR1 is MNHEY, CDR2 SVGAGI. V was shortened by 8 bases and J by 5 bases, with 15 bases between the two germline ends. The CDR3 nucleotides read TGTGCCAGCGGGGGCCTCGGGAGAAATGAAAAACTGTTTTTT. Encoded protein: CASGGLGRNEKLFF.

The rearrangement uses TRBV9 and TRBJ1-1; 10 nucleotides match TRBD1. Looked up from germline, CDR1 is SGDLS and CDR2 is YYNGEE. The CDR3 is 15 residues long. V gave up 2 bases and J gave up 4 bases; unmatched junction bases: 5. The CDR3 DNA is TGTGCCAGCAGCGTTTCCGGGACAGGGGCCACTGAAGCTTTCTTT. This gives the protein CASSVSGTGATEAFF.

This chain joins TRBV19 and TRBJ2-3, with TRBD2 matching 10 bases. The CDR3 runs 17 residues. V lost 3 bases and J lost 1; bases outside the gene matches: 7. Germline loops: CDR1 LNHDA, CDR2 SQIVND (reference sequence). CDR3 in DNA: TGTGCCAGTAGTATTTCTCCTAGCGGGAGCGGCACAGATACGCAGTATTTT. Translated: CASSISPSGSGTDTQYF.

The chain uses TRBV7-6 and TRBJ2-1; no reliable D call. V was trimmed by 1 base and J by 3 bases, leaving 4 bases between them. This CDR3 is 13 amino acids long. Germline V lookup: CDR1 SGHVS, CDR2 FNYEAQ. This CDR3 reads CASSLGLYNEQFF. The CDR3 DNA sequence: TGTGCCAGCAGCTTAGGCCTCTACAATGAGCAGTTCTTC.

This chain connects TRBV13 to TRBJ2-7, with a tentative D call TRBD2 (6 bases). The germline gives CDR1 PRHDT, CDR2 FYEKMQ (reference sequence). This CDR3 has 14 residues. Trimming removed 3 bases from V and 5 bases from J, with 14 bases in between. This CDR3 is CASSFAGLTDEQYF. The CDR3 nucleotides read TGTGCCAGCAGCTTCGCGGGACTCACGGACGAGCAGTACTTC.

The chain is built from TRBV10-2 and TRBJ1-4; D call uncertain. The CDR3 runs to 14 residues. V lost 6 bases to trimming and J lost 8 bases, with 16 bases between them. Per germline, CDR1 WSHSY and CDR2 SAAADI. In DNA, the CDR3 is TGCGCCAGCAGAGTAGGGAACAGTAGCGAAAAACTGTTTTTT. This encodes CASRVGNSSEKLFF.

On this clone: A junction end diverges from the germline sequence, so it may reflect a read error. The V gene is TRBV5-1, the J gene TRBJ2-1; 7 bases are shared with TRBD1. Germline-derived CDR1 and CDR2 are SGHRS and YFSETQ. The length of the CDR3 is 15 residues. The CDR3 here is CASNLNGANGDRQFF. CDR3 bases: TGCGCCAGCAACTTGAATGGGGCCAATGGGGACAGGCAGTTCTTC.

The chain employs TRBV6-2 or TRBV6-3 and TRBJ2-7; maybe TRBD1 (5 bases). V lost 1 base and J lost 3, with 7 bases in between. From germline, CDR1 is MNHEY and CDR2 SVGEGT. The CDR3 consists of 13 residues. CDR3 loop: CASSYLDNYEQYF. For the CDR3, the DNA is TGTGCCAGCAGTTACTTGGACAACTACGAGCAGTACTTC.

V usage is TRBV15 and J usage is TRBJ1-1; D is unresolved. The CDR3 has 14 amino acids. V was cut by 0 bases and J by 6 bases, with 11 bases left in between. CDR1 is LNHNV and CDR2 is YYDKDF in the germline V gene (reference sequence). CDR3 protein: CATSRETYSPEAFF. The CDR3, as DNA: TGTGCCACCAGCAGAGAAACATATTCTCCTGAAGCTTTCTTT.

The rearrangement joins TRBV13 to TRBJ1-4, with TRBD1 matching 8 bases. The CDR3 runs 16 residues. Germline CDR1 is PRHDT and CDR2 is FYEKMQ (reference sequence). J lost 0 bases, V lost 4 bases, and 4 bases had no gene match. The DNA of the CDR3 is TGTGCCAGCAGCTATGGGACAGGCTCAACTAATGAAAAACTGTTTTTT. Translation: CASSYGTGSTNEKLFF.

This chain connects TRBV19 to TRBJ2-1, with 9 positions matching TRBD1. V gave up 3 bases and J gave up 3 bases; unmatched junction bases: 3. This CDR3 spans 15 amino acids. From germline, CDR1 is LNHDA and CDR2 SQIVND (reference sequence). The CDR3 spells CASSIGTGRYNEQFF. The CDR3 nucleotides are TGTGCCAGTAGTATTGGGACAGGGCGCTACAATGAGCAGTTCTTC. Full variable domain (missing parts from reference TRBV19 and TRBJ2-1): DGGITQSPKYLFRKEGQNVTLSCEQNLNHDAMYWYRQDPGQGLRLIYYSQIVNDFQKGDIAEGYSVSREKKESFPLTVTSAQKNPTAFYLCASSIGTGRYNEQFFGPGTRLTVL.

This sequence joins TRBV4-1 and TRBJ2-3; 8 positions match TRBD2. The junction had 13 bases not matched to a gene; V was cut back by 4 bases and J by 4 bases. Germline V gene data show CDR1 as MGHRA and CDR2 as YSYEKL. CDR3 size: 17 residues. The CDR3 is CASSPRGGAGVADTQYF. The DNA of the CDR3 is TGCGCCAGCAGCCCACGGGGAGGAGCGGGAGTCGCAGATACGCAGTATTTT.

The J gene is TRBJ1-6, the V gene TRBV11-2; D uncertain. CDR1 is SGHAT, CDR2 FQNNGV, per germline. With 2 bases removed from V and 7 bases from J, the gap between germline ends came to 3 bases. The CDR3 has 12 residues. The CDR3 here is CASSLTNSPLHF. The CDR3 coding sequence is TGTGCCAGCAGCTTAACCAATTCACCCCTCCACTTT. Full variable domain (rest looked up from reference TRBV11-2 and TRBJ1-6): EAGVAQSPRYKIIEKRQSVAFWCNPISGHATLYWYQQILGQGPKLLIQFQNNGVVDDSQLPKDRFSAERLKGVDSTLKIQPAKLEDSAVYLCASSLTNSPLHFGNGTRLTVT.

V usage is TRBV20-1 and J usage is TRBJ2-3; perhaps D is TRBD1 or TRBD2 (5 bases each). In germline, CDR1 is DFQATT, CDR2 SNEGSKA (reference sequence). The ends were cut back, 3 bases at V and 4 bases at J, with 17 bases in the middle. The CDR3 contains 15 residues. CDR3 protein: CSASSPAGTADTQYF. As DNA, the CDR3 is TGCAGTGCTAGTTCTCCCGCCGGGACGGCAGATACGCAGTATTTT.

This sequence joins TRBV6-6 and TRBJ1-1; a weak D match, TRBD1 (5 bases). Trimming took off 2 bases at V and 5 bases at J, with 12 bases between the two ends. The CDR3 loop spans 14 amino acids. From germline, CDR1 is MNHNY and CDR2 SVGAGI (reference sequence). The CDR3 protein is CASSYPQGRTEAFF. CDR3 DNA sequence: TGTGCCAGCAGTTACCCGCAGGGAAGGACTGAAGCTTTCTTT.